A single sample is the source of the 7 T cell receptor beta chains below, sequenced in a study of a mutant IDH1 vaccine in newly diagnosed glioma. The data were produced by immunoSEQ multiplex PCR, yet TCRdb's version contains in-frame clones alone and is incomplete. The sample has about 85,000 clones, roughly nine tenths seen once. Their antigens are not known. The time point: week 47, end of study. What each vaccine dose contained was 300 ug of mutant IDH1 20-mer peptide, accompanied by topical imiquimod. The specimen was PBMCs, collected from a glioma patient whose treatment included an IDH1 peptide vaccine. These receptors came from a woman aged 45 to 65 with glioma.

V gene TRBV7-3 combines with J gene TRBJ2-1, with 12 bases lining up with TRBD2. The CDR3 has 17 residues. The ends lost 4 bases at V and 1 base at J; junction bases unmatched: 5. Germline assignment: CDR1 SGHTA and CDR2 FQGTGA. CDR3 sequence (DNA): TGTGCCAGCAGCTACCTAGCGGGAGGGCGGTCCTACAATGAGCAGTTCTTC. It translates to CASSYLAGGRSYNEQFF.

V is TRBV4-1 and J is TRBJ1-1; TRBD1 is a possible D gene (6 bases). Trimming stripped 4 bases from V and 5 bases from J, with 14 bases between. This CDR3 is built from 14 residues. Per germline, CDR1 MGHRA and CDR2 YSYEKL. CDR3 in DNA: TGCGCCAGCAGCCCTCGGGGGGCCGGTACTGAAGCTTTCTTT. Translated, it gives CASSPRGAGTEAFF.

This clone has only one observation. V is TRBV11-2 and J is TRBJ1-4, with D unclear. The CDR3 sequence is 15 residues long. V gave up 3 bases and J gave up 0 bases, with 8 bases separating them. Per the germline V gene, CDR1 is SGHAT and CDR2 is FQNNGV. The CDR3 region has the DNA TGTGCCAGCAGCTTCGGTCCTGCAACTAATGAAAAACTGTTTTTT. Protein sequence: CASSFGPATNEKLFF.

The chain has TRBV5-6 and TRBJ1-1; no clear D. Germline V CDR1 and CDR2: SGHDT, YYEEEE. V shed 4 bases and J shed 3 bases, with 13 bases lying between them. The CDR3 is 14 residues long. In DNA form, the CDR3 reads TGTGCCAGCAGCCAGCGGACGGTCTACACTGAAGCTTTCTTT. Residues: CASSQRTVYTEAFF.

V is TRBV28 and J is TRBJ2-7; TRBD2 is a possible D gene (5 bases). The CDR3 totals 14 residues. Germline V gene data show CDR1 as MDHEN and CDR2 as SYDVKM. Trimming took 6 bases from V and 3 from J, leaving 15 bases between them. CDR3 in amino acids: CASSPLSRDYEQYF. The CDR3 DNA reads TGTGCCAGCAGCCCACTCTCCCGGGACTACGAGCAGTACTTC.

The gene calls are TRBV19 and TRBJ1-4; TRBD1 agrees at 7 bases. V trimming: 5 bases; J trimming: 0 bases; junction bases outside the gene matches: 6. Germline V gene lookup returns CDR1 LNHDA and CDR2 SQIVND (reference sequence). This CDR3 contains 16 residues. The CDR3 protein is CASSRQGWTTNEKLFF. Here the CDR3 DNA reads TGTGCCAGTAGTCGACAGGGTTGGACAACTAATGAAAAACTGTTTTTT.

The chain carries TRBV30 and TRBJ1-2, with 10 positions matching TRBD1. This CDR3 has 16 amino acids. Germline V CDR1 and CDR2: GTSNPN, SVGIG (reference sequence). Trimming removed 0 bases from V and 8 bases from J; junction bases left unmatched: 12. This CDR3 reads CAWSVAPRDRGNGYTF. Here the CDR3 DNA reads TGTGCCTGGAGTGTAGCCCCCCGGGACAGGGGTAACGGCTACACCTTC. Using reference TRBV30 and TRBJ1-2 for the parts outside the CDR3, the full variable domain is SQTIHQWPATLVQPVGSPLSLECTVEGTSNPNLYWYRQAAGRGLQLLFYSVGIGQISSEVPQNLSASRPQDRQFILSSKKLLLSDSGFYLCAWSVAPRDRGNGYTFGSGTRLTVV.